This entry describes one TCR beta chain. Its antigen is as yet unknown. The sample comes from a study of shared clonotypes between healthy human individuals. CD45RO-negative, CCR7-positively selected cells formed the naive CD8 fraction, excluding terminally differentiated effector memory CD45RA+ cells. Healthy adults negative for HIV, lacking recent acute infections or vaccinations, served as donors. General observations from the study: Roughly 5.3% of naive CD4 clonotypes were common to several donors. Unshared clonotypes carried lower generation probabilities than those common to all four donors.

This CDR3 has 14 residues. Germline V lookup: CDR1 GTSNPN, CDR2 SVGIG (reference sequence). Each replicate PCR on the sorted subsets used roughly 200 ng DNA (approximately 27,000 T cell genomes). Method: immunoSEQ multiplex PCR; TCRdb's copy keeps in-frame clones and lacks some. The profile shows roughly 2.1 million clones, about 92% of them singletons. The receptor was derived from a man between 18 and 29 years old in good health. Some clones in this sample may be carry-over from other donors' samples. The gene calls are TRBV30 and TRBJ2-5; TRBD2 matches 13 bases. The DNA end lines up better with TRBJ2-7; the J call may be wrong. The sample comprised naive CD8+ T cells from PBMCs. CDR3 in amino acids: CAWSGTSGVYEQYF. The CDR3 nucleotides are TGTGCCTGGAGCGGGACTAGCGGGGTCTACGAGCAGTACTTC.